This T cell receptor (beta chain) came from a study of cytomegalovirus exposure and HLA in healthy donors. About the research overall: About 85 million unique TCRs from HLA-typed donors were held in an early release of data.

The PCR employed 60 Vbeta primers together with 13 Jbeta primers. Authors' processing steps: A follow-up analysis tallied some 80 million unique TCR beta chains, about 10 million shared. Here immunoSEQ multiplex PCR was the method, and the copy in TCRdb shows in-frame clones only, minus some. The V and J calls and clone size are taken from that table; D and trimming were inferred from the DNA. The sample holds approximately 210,000 clones, roughly 76% seen once. Germline trimming cut 5 bases from V and 5 bases from J; bases unmatched to any gene: 5. This CDR3 is 14 amino acids long. CDR1 and CDR2 (germline): SGHTA, FQGNSA.

The clonotype originates from a woman in her thirties in good health and CMV-seropositive. V usage is TRBV7-2 and J usage is TRBJ2-7, with 11 bases that match TRBD1. The sequenced sample consisted of PBMCs. In DNA form, the CDR3 reads TGTGCCAGCAGCCCCCGGGACAGGGGGAACGAGCAGTACTTC. It yields the protein CASSPRDRGNEQYF.